These 22 T cell receptor beta chains originate from one sample sequenced in a study of shared clonotypes between healthy human individuals. The method was immunoSEQ multiplex PCR; TCRdb's version includes in-frame clones alone and lacks a portion of them. The table records 1.5 million to 2.5 million clones, about 94% of them present only once. The naive CD8 population came from CD45RO-negative cells selected for CCR7, without terminally differentiated effector memory CD45RA+ cells. What was sequenced was naive CD8+ T cells sorted from blood. The origin of the receptors is a man younger than 35 in good health.

The CDR3 is CASSFWGNDEQYF. CDR3 sequence (DNA): TGTGCCAGCAGTTTTTGGGGAAACGACGAGCAGTACTTC. The chain combines TRBV27 with TRBJ2-7; D gene ambiguous. Trimming shortened V by 3 bases and J by 5 bases, and 11 bases separated the two germline ends. The CDR3 length is 13 residues. Germline values: CDR1 MNHEY, CDR2 SMNVEV (reference sequence).

The chain employs TRBV6-1 and TRBJ2-1; no reliable D call. Trimming removed 2 bases at V and 6 bases at J, with 5 bases between. Germline CDR1 and CDR2: MNHNS and SASEGT. The CDR3 has 12 amino acids. CDR3 amino acids: CASSELPNEQFF. The CDR3 bases are TGTGCCAGCAGTGAACTTCCCAATGAGCAGTTCTTC.

This clone is a singleton in its sample. The CDR3 DNA reads as TGTGCCAGCAGCTCCCGGGGGTCTAGCGTAGGCGGGGAGCTGTTTTTT. It codes for CASSSRGSSVGGELFF. The V call is TRBV7-2, the J call TRBJ2-2; a possible D gene is TRBD2 (6 bases). The CDR3 has 16 amino acids. The V gene's germline CDR1 is SGHTA and CDR2 FQGNSA. V lost 4 bases to trimming and J lost 7 bases, with 19 bases between them.

V gene TRBV7-8 combines with J gene TRBJ2-2; D is unresolved. Trimming took 1 base from V and 6 from J, leaving 12 bases between them. The V gene's germline CDR1 is SGHVS and CDR2 FQNEAQ. The CDR3 has 15 amino acids. The CDR3 nucleotides read TGTGCCAGCAGCTTAGGGGCCGAGTGGGCCGGGGAGCTGTTTTTT. The encoded protein is CASSLGAEWAGELFF.

Only a few counts were recorded for this clone. This chain's CDR3 is CASSELGQGRDGYTF. The CDR3, as DNA: TGCGCCAGCAGTGAGTTAGGACAGGGACGGGATGGCTACACCTTC. The rearrangement joins TRBV10-2 to TRBJ1-2; 8 bases agree with TRBD1. This CDR3 has 15 amino acids. The ends lost 1 base at V and 6 bases at J; junction bases unmatched: 7. In germline, CDR1 is WSHSY, CDR2 SAAADI.

The V and J genes are TRBV4-1 and TRBJ2-3, with D hard to call. Germline V lookup: CDR1 MGHRA, CDR2 YSYEKL. This CDR3 spans 14 amino acids. Trimming pared 4 bases from V and 3 bases from J, leaving 11 bases between. CDR3: CASSPWGGTDTQYF. CDR3 nucleotide sequence: TGCGCCAGCAGCCCCTGGGGTGGGACAGATACGCAGTATTTT.

V usage is TRBV7-9 and J usage is TRBJ2-5, with D tentatively TRBD1 or TRBD2 (5 bases each). Germline V CDR1 and CDR2: SEHNR, FQNEAQ (reference sequence). CDR3 length equals 13 residues. With 1 base removed from V and 7 bases from J, the gap between germline ends came to 10 bases. CDR3 DNA: TGTGCCAGCAGCTTAGAGGTGAGGGGGACCCAGTACTTC. Translating gives CASSLEVRGTQYF.

As for this clone: This sample also contains other DNA sequences that code for the same CDR3. V gene TRBV7-9 combines with J gene TRBJ1-2; D is undetermined. The CDR3 totals 15 residues. The V and J ends lost 1 base and 0 bases respectively, with 9 bases between them. Germline assignment: CDR1 SEHNR and CDR2 FQNEAQ (reference sequence). The CDR3, as DNA: TGTGCCAGCAGCTTAGATGGCGGAGCTAACTATGGCTACACCTTC. It specifies CASSLDGGANYGYTF. The entire variable domain, with the rest obtained from reference TRBV7-9 and TRBJ1-2, is as follows: DTGVSQNPRHKITKRGQNVTFRCDPISEHNRLYWYRQTLGQGPEFLTYFQNEAQLEKSRLLSDRFSAERPKGSFSTLEIQRTEQGDSAMYLCASSLDGGANYGYTFGSGTRLTVV.

This clone has just one count. This sequence joins TRBV4-1 and TRBJ2-1; D not resolved. V was clipped by 2 bases and J by 2 bases, with 10 bases between them. The CDR3 has 15 residues. Germline V gene data show CDR1 as MGHRA and CDR2 as YSYEKL. In DNA, the CDR3 is TGCGCCAGCAGCCAATTAGGCGTCCCCTACAATGAGCAGTTCTTC. Translation: CASSQLGVPYNEQFF.

The chain joins TRBV7-9 to TRBJ1-2; perhaps TRBD1 as D (5 bases). Trimming took 0 bases from V and 0 from J, leaving 14 bases between them. CDR1 and CDR2 (germline): SEHNR, FQNEAQ (reference sequence). There are 17 residues in the CDR3. Here the CDR3 reads CASSLATTAPSNYGYTF. CDR3 nucleotide sequence: TGTGCCAGCAGCTTAGCTACGACAGCACCCTCTAACTATGGCTACACCTTC.

V usage is TRBV7-9 and J usage is TRBJ2-2, with D possibly being TRBD1 or TRBD2 (6 bases each). This CDR3 is built from 17 residues. Looked up from germline, CDR1 is SEHNR and CDR2 is FQNEAQ (reference sequence). Trimming removed 5 bases at V and 2 bases at J, with 18 bases between. The CDR3 reads CASSLLLQGTNTGELFF. CDR3 nucleotides: TGTGCCAGCAGCCTGCTGTTGCAGGGGACTAACACCGGGGAGCTGTTTTTT.

V is TRBV5-1 and J is TRBJ2-7, with 7 bases lining up with TRBD1. The germline V gene encodes CDR1 SGHRS and CDR2 YFSETQ. The CDR3 loop spans 15 amino acids. J lost 3 bases, V lost 0 bases, and 6 bases had no gene match. The CDR3 is CASSLVTGVLYEQYF. The CDR3 bases are TGCGCCAGCAGCTTGGTTACAGGGGTACTCTACGAGCAGTACTTC.

Remarks on this clone: This sample includes further DNA sequences coding for the same CDR3. This chain joins TRBV5-4 and TRBJ2-2; no clear D gene. V was shortened by 6 bases and J by 5 bases, with 8 bases between the two germline ends. The CDR3 is 12 residues long. Germline values: CDR1 SGHNT, CDR2 YYREEE (reference sequence). The CDR3 protein is CASTLGTGELFF. The CDR3 DNA reads TGTGCCAGCACCCTAGGGACCGGGGAGCTGTTTTTT.

The J gene is TRBJ2-5, the V gene TRBV7-9, with 7 bases lining up with TRBD2. Germline CDR1 reads SEHNR; CDR2 reads FQNEAQ (reference sequence). J gave up 5 bases and V 0 bases, and 6 bases lay outside the gene matches. This CDR3 has 15 amino acids. The CDR3 DNA reads as TGTGCCAGCAGCTTAGCGGGAGGGCCGGGGGAGACCCAGTACTTC. It specifies CASSLAGGPGETQYF.

The chain is built from TRBV6-1 and TRBJ1-5; no firm D call. The CDR3 has 15 residues. V was pared by 8 bases and J by 1 base, with 15 bases between. Germline CDR1 reads MNHNS; CDR2 reads SASEGT. The CDR3 spells CASGPLDGSNQPQHF. CDR3 sequence (DNA): TGTGCCAGCGGACCATTGGACGGGAGCAATCAGCCCCAGCATTTT.

The chain links TRBV2 to TRBJ2-7, with 8 bases identical to TRBD1. In germline, CDR1 is SNHLY, CDR2 FYNNEI. With V trimmed by 7 bases and J by 6 bases, 14 bases remained unmatched. The CDR3 sequence is 15 residues long. CDR3 in amino acids: CASTPGETTGGEQYF. CDR3 nucleotides: TGTGCCAGCACCCCAGGGGAGACCACAGGGGGCGAGCAGTACTTC.

Only a few counts were recorded for this clone. The chain uses TRBV30 and TRBJ1-2; D gene ambiguous. The CDR3 is 13 amino acids. V was cut by 5 bases and J by 3 bases, with 13 bases left in between. Germline V lookup: CDR1 GTSNPN, CDR2 SVGIG (reference sequence). The CDR3 loop is CAWGSGNDYGYTF. CDR3 DNA sequence: TGTGCCTGGGGATCTGGGAACGACTATGGCTACACCTTC.

The rearrangement uses TRBV5-1 and TRBJ2-7; possibly TRBD2 for D (6 bases). The germline V gene encodes CDR1 SGHRS and CDR2 YFSETQ. CDR3 length equals 15 residues. Deletions cut 1 base from V and 5 bases from J, with 16 bases between. DNA for the CDR3: TGCGCCAGCAGCTTGAACCGGGACTTTAAGAACGAGCAGTACTTC. This translates into CASSLNRDFKNEQYF.

The chain joins TRBV5-6 to TRBJ1-1; tentative D call: TRBD1 (6 bases). The V and J ends lost 4 bases and 5 bases respectively, with 27 bases between them. Germline V gene data show CDR1 as SGHDT and CDR2 as YYEEEE. The CDR3 loop spans 18 amino acids. The DNA for the CDR3 is TGTGCCAGCAGCCCAATCTTACCGTACAGGGAAGCTGTGACTGAAGCTTTCTTT. Its protein product is CASSPILPYREAVTEAFF.

This chain uses TRBV5-6 with TRBJ2-2, with 7 positions matching TRBD1. There are 13 residues in the CDR3. V lost 2 bases, J lost 6 bases, and 1 base stayed unmatched. Germline V gene sequence: CDR1 SGHDT, CDR2 YYEEEE. CDR3 region: CASSFDRAGELFF. CDR3 sequence (DNA): TGTGCCAGCAGCTTCGACAGGGCCGGGGAGCTGTTTTTT.

As concerns this clone: At one boundary the junction diverges from the germline segment, which might be a read error. The V and J genes are TRBV27 and TRBJ2-7; possible D gene TRBD2, 7 bases. CDR3 length equals 16 residues. The germline V gene has CDR1 MNHEY and CDR2 SMNVEV (reference sequence). This CDR3 is CASSLSSGDYSYEQYF. The CDR3 nucleotides are TGTGCCAGCAGTCTATCCTCAGGGGACTACTCCTACGAGCAGTACTTC.

The genes are TRBV27 and TRBJ2-7, with TRBD1 matching 8 bases. Unmatched junction bases numbered 8, after V lost 7 bases and J lost 6 bases. Germline-derived CDR1 and CDR2 are MNHEY and SMNVEV (reference sequence). This CDR3 is 13 amino acids long. This CDR3 is CASTSGGASEQYF. The CDR3 coding sequence is TGTGCCAGCACCTCAGGGGGCGCGTCCGAGCAGTACTTC.